This entry lists 4 T cell receptor beta chains sequenced from one sample in a study of T cell changes during pregnancy in multiple sclerosis. Assay: immunoSEQ multiplex PCR; the TCRdb copy retains only in-frame clones and omits some. The data contain approximately 65,000 clones, approximately 92% of them singletons. The sequencing used CD8+ T cells from peripheral blood mononuclear cells, collected in the third trimester of pregnancy. The source is a female donor in good health, enrolled as a control in a pregnancy study.

This sequence joins TRBV27 and TRBJ2-1, with TRBD2 matching 7 bases. The V gene end was trimmed by 0 bases and the J gene end by 10 bases; junction bases not matched to a gene: 0. Germline CDR1 MNHEY, CDR2 SMNVEV (reference sequence). The CDR3 covers 12 residues. The CDR3 is CASSLSGGEQFF. As DNA, the CDR3 is TGTGCCAGCAGTTTATCCGGGGGGGAGCAGTTCTTC.

The chain carries TRBV5-4 and TRBJ1-2; TRBD1 aligns across 9 bases. This CDR3 has 20 amino acids. CDR1 SGHNT and CDR2 YYREEE come from the germline V gene (reference sequence). With 0 bases clipped from V and 3 bases from J, the junction kept 18 bases outside the gene matches. CDR3 DNA: TGTGCCAGCAGCTTGGAGGGAGTCCGTAACAGGGGGCGCGAAGACTATGGCTACACCTTC. Protein product: CASSLEGVRNRGREDYGYTF.

The V call is TRBV12-2, the J call TRBJ2-1; the table names TRBD1, a call not compared with the DNA. TRBV12-2 is a pseudogene. The CDR3 is 15 residues long. This chain's CDR3 is CASRLAGQERNEQFF. CDR3 nucleotides: TGTGCAAGTCGCTTAGCGGGACAGGAAAGGAATGAGCAGTTCTTC.

The chain has TRBV27 and TRBJ1-2; D perhaps matches TRBD1 (5 bases). Germline loops: CDR1 MNHEY, CDR2 SMNVEV (reference sequence). V was clipped by 3 bases and J by 5 bases, with 13 bases between them. The CDR3 runs to 14 residues. The DNA of the CDR3 is TGTGCCAGCAGTTTGGGGCTGGGGTCATATGGCTACACCTTC. Amino acid sequence: CASSLGLGSYGYTF.